Listed here are 13 T cell receptor beta chains from one sample, sequenced in a study of Ad26.COV2.S vaccination and SARS-CoV-2 variants. Here immunoSEQ multiplex PCR was the method, and the copy in TCRdb shows in-frame clones only, minus some. Here the sample spans about 98,000 clones, around 80% being singletons. Sequencing used peripheral blood, obtained after recovery from COVID-19. The receptors stem from a human donor who had recovered from COVID-19.

This clone was observed once. V usage is TRBV4-2 and J usage is TRBJ1-6, with D tentatively TRBD1 (6 bases). Per germline, CDR1 LGHNA and CDR2 YNFKEQ. The length of the CDR3 is 20 residues. Trimming took 0 bases from V and 3 from J, leaving 21 bases between them. Here the CDR3 DNA reads TGTGCCAGCAGCCAAGAGTTTCGGGGGGCTGAGGGCAACTATAATTCACCCCTCCACTTT. This encodes CASSQEFRGAEGNYNSPLHF.

This clone was seen at least ten times. The chain couples TRBV6-5 to TRBJ2-7, with unresolved D. CDR1 MNHEY and CDR2 SVGAGI come from the germline V gene. This CDR3 has 14 residues. V was shortened by 5 bases and J by 3 bases, with 14 bases between the two germline ends. The CDR3 nucleotides read TGTGCCAGCAGTAGGAGTAAGGTGGTCTACGAGCAGTACTTC. As protein: CASSRSKVVYEQYF.

The chain carries TRBV18 and TRBJ1-1; D possibly corresponds to TRBD1 (6 bases). The V end was cut by 3 bases, the J end by 1 base, with 15 bases between. There are 16 residues in the CDR3. Germline CDR1 KGHSH, CDR2 LQKENI. CDR3 amino acids: CASSPSHRVENTEAFF. The DNA for the CDR3 is TGTGCCAGCTCACCGTCCCACAGGGTCGAGAACACTGAAGCTTTCTTT.

This clone has more than one count but fewer than ten. The rearrangement joins TRBV5-1 to TRBJ1-4, with D tentatively TRBD1 (5 bases). Per germline, CDR1 SGHRS and CDR2 YFSETQ. V lost 2 bases, J lost 7 bases, and 15 bases lay in between. The length of the CDR3 is 15 residues. This chain's CDR3 is CASSFTGAGSEKLFF. The DNA of the CDR3 is TGCGCCAGCAGCTTCACCGGGGCCGGGAGTGAAAAACTGTTTTTT.

The genes are TRBV18 and TRBJ2-3; 8 bases agree with TRBD2. V dropped 5 bases and J dropped 4; count of bases not matched to a gene: 5. Germline CDR1 KGHSH, CDR2 LQKENI. CDR3 length equals 14 residues. The CDR3 here is CASSSQRGPDTQYF. DNA of the CDR3: TGTGCCAGCTCATCCCAGCGGGGGCCAGATACGCAGTATTTT.

The CDR3 sequence is CASSEPNTEAFF. CDR3 sequence (DNA): TGTGCCAGCAGCGAGCCGAACACTGAAGCTTTCTTT. The chain employs TRBV3-1 (or the pseudogene TRBV3-2) and TRBJ1-1; D remains ambiguous. V lost 5 bases and J 1 base, leaving 5 bases between the germline ends. This CDR3 contains 12 residues. The V gene's germline CDR1 is LGHDT and CDR2 YNNKEL (reference sequence).

This clone was found many times. The CDR3 sequence is CASSLRRGGPLHF. CDR3 sequence (DNA): TGTGCCAGCAGCTTAAGAAGGGGCGGACCCCTCCACTTT. J is TRBJ1-6 and V is TRBV7-3, with D tentatively TRBD1 (5 bases). Germline CDR1 and CDR2: SGHTA and FQGTGA. CDR3 size: 13 residues. Between the trimmed V and J ends, which lost 1 base and 12 bases, there was a span of 10 bases.

The J gene is TRBJ1-2, the V gene TRBV5-6; D not certain. V was trimmed by 1 base and J by 5 bases, leaving 9 bases between them. The CDR3 loop spans 13 amino acids. Germline V gene data show CDR1 as SGHDT and CDR2 as YYEEEE. The DNA of the CDR3 is TGTGCCAGCAGCTTGTCAGGCTTATATGGCTACACCTTC. Its translation is CASSLSGLYGYTF.

The V call is TRBV3-1 (or the pseudogene TRBV3-2), the J call TRBJ1-3; D gene unclear. V was cut by 0 bases and J by 0 bases, with 6 bases left in between. CDR1 and CDR2 (germline): LGHDT, YNNKEL (reference sequence). The CDR3 length is 15 residues. CDR3 nucleotide sequence: TGTGCCAGCAGCCAAGATACAGTCTCTGGAAACACCATATATTTT. This sequence encodes CASSQDTVSGNTIYF.

This rearrangement joins TRBV28 to TRBJ2-3; 9 nucleotides agree with TRBD1. Germline assignment: CDR1 MDHEN and CDR2 SYDVKM. V was clipped by 5 bases and J by 1 base; unmatched bases: 7. The length of the CDR3 is 16 residues. In DNA form, the CDR3 reads TGTGCCAGCAGTCCAACAGGGGGCTGGGGCACAGATACGCAGTATTTT. This encodes CASSPTGGWGTDTQYF.

The rearrangement uses TRBV6-1 and TRBJ2-4; TRBD1 might be the D (6 bases). The CDR3 extends over 13 amino acids. Germline V gives CDR1 MNHNS, CDR2 SASEGT. The V end was cut by 3 bases, the J end by 13 bases, with 16 bases between. This CDR3 reads CASSESGTNLQYF. As DNA, the CDR3 is TGTGCCAGCAGTGAGTCCGGGACAAATCTACAGTACTTC.

The chain links TRBV5-4 to TRBJ2-1; TRBD2 aligns across 10 bases. In germline, CDR1 is SGHNT, CDR2 YYREEE (reference sequence). Losses at the gene ends were 0 bases for V and 7 bases for J; bases not matched to a gene: 7. The CDR3 length is 16 residues. CDR3 DNA sequence: TGTGCCAGCAGCTTGGGGCTAGCGGGGGTCCTTAATGAGCAGTTCTTC. This translates into CASSLGLAGVLNEQFF.

The chain uses TRBV10-2 and TRBJ2-3; D is unclear. V was cut by 10 bases and J by 2 bases, with 19 bases left in between. The germline gives CDR1 WSHSY, CDR2 SAAADI. CDR3 length: 15 amino acids. DNA for the CDR3: TGCGCCACCCGAGGAGACTCGGGCCCCACAGATACGCAGTATTTT. The encoded protein is CATRGDSGPTDTQYF.